One and the same sample provided the 30 T cell receptor beta chains below, sequenced in a study of tumor and adjacent non-tumor tissue in lung cancer. No cell sorting was done before RNA was extracted from the tissue. More than 3 cm separated this lung sample from the edge of the tumor. The library came from three nested PCR rounds adapted from ARM-PCR protocols. Using its own MiXCR run on the multiplex PCR reads, TCRdb lists one record per CDR3 protein. The data show about 75,000 distinct CDR3 sequences, about two thirds seen once. Sequenced material: distant non-tumor lung tissue. These receptors all stem from a woman between 45 and 60 years old with non-small cell lung cancer.

A word on this clonotype: At one end, the junction sequence differs from germline, possibly due to a read error. This sequence joins TRBV4-1 and TRBJ1-2, with 9 bases lining up with TRBD1. Germline V gene sequence: CDR1 MGHRA, CDR2 YSYEKL. The length of the CDR3 is 17 residues. As DNA, the CDR3 is TGCGCCAGCCGCCAAGCCTTCCGGGACAGGGCTTTCTATGGCTACACCTTC. It is translated as CASRQAFRDRAFYGYTF.

Comments on this clonotype: Mismatch with germline at one junction end may stem from a read error. V gene TRBV19 combines with J gene TRBJ2-5, with D possibly being TRBD2 (6 bases). The CDR3 sequence is 14 residues long. Germline CDR1 LNHDA, CDR2 SQIVND (reference sequence). This CDR3 is CASSAGPGGEIQYF. In DNA form, the CDR3 reads TGTGCAAGTAGTGCGGGGCCCGGAGGGGAGATCCAGTACTTC.

As concerns this clonotype: A much larger clone differs from this one at a single base, so this may be a read error. V and J are TRBV12-3 or TRBV12-4 and TRBJ1-2; D is perhaps TRBD1 (5 bases). The CDR3 sequence is 14 residues long. CDR3 in amino acids: CTSSLSGGGYGYTF. The CDR3 coding sequence is TGTACCAGCAGCCTCTCCGGGGGGGGCTATGGCTACACCTTC.

Notes on this clonotype: Here the CDR3 omits its conserved ending phenylalanine or tryptophan, so a read error is the likely source. The CDR3 nucleotides are TGCAGTACTAGAGAGGGCAGGGCTCAAGAGACCCAGTACTCC. Protein: CSTREGRAQETQYS. V and J are TRBV20-1 and TRBJ2-5; D may correspond to TRBD1 or TRBD2 (5 bases each). The V gene's germline CDR1 is DFQATT and CDR2 SNEGSKA (reference sequence). This CDR3 comprises 14 residues.

In its sample, this clonotype was seen a few times. Just one base apart from a much larger clone, this may be a read error. The chain links TRBV20-1 to TRBJ2-1; no clear D gene. CDR3 length: 14 residues. Trimming removed 6 bases from V and 0 bases from J, with 12 bases in between. Germline values: CDR1 DFQATT, CDR2 SNEGSKA (reference sequence). CDR3 amino acids: CSATENSSYNEQFF. The CDR3 DNA reads TGCAGTGCAACGGAGAATAGCTCCTACAATGAGCAGTTCTTC.

In this sample, this clonotype turned up once. A much larger clone differs from this one at a single base, so this may be a read error. This chain connects TRBV12-3 or TRBV12-4 to TRBJ1-1, with D maybe TRBD1 (5 bases). V was shortened by 3 bases and J by 4 bases, with 12 bases between the two germline ends. The CDR3 extends over 14 amino acids. CDR3 protein: CASSLGGGLTEAFF. The CDR3 coding sequence is TGTGCCAGCAGTTTGGGGGGAGGGCTCACTGAAGCTTTCTTT.

On this clonotype: The junction departs from germline at one end; a sequencing error may be responsible. The rearrangement uses TRBV5-1 and TRBJ1-1; D is ambiguous. In germline, CDR1 is SGHRS, CDR2 YFSETQ. The CDR3 is 14 residues long. The CDR3 reads CASGLWYLNTKAFF. Here the CDR3 DNA reads TGCGCCAGCGGCTTGTGGTACTTGAACACTAAAGCTTTCTTT.

The rearrangement links TRBV20-1 to TRBJ2-5; D unclear. CDR1 and CDR2 from the germline V gene are DFQATT and SNEGSKA (reference sequence). The CDR3 loop spans 13 amino acids. V dropped 6 bases and J dropped 9 bases, with 20 bases sitting between them. CDR3: CSAQYQVIEAQYF. In DNA form, the CDR3 reads TGCAGTGCCCAGTACCAAGTGATCGAGGCCCAGTACTTC.

To note about this clonotype: The junction shows a germline mismatch at one end, possibly a read error. The CDR3 sequence: CATNSLLGAYGQYF. Here the CDR3 DNA reads TGTGCCACCAATTCCCTTCTGGGGGCCTACGGGCAGTACTTC. The chain combines TRBV6-1 with TRBJ2-7, with D possibly matching TRBD1 (6 bases). Germline CDR1 MNHNS, CDR2 SASEGT. The CDR3 extends over 14 amino acids.

Points on this clonotype: This likely comes from a read error, as the CDR3 has no conserved phenylalanine or tryptophan at its end. The V call is TRBV28, the J call TRBJ2-7; D remains ambiguous. There are 16 residues in the CDR3. Germline-derived CDR1 and CDR2 are MDHEN and SYDVKM. V was cut by 2 bases and J by 5 bases, with 19 bases left in between. CDR3 nucleotides: TGTGCCAGCAGTTTAATCATCGGGCGTTTCGGGCACGAGCAGTACTGC. This encodes CASSLIIGRFGHEQYC.

On this clonotype itself: A read error may account for a junction end that differs from germline. CDR3 bases: TGTACCAGCAGTTTAAATCAGGAGGGAAAGCCCCAGCATTTT. This encodes CTSSLNQEGKPQHF. The chain links TRBV6-5 to TRBJ1-5; unclear D gene. This CDR3 comprises 14 residues. Germline-derived CDR1 and CDR2 are MNHEY and SVGAGI.

With regard to this clonotype: One end of the junction fails to match germline, which may point to a read error. The CDR3 DNA is TGTGCCAGCAGTTTGGACGTGCGTCTTAGCAATGAGCCCCAGCATTTT. Residues: CASSLDVRLSNEPQHF. V gene TRBV12-3 or TRBV12-4 combines with J gene TRBJ1-5; D not resolved. This CDR3 contains 16 residues.

This clonotype was seen a single time. Sequence at one end of the junction differs from germline and may be a read error. The CDR3 sequence is CASSHSTGPNQPQHF. The CDR3 coding sequence is TGTGCCAGCAGTCACAGTACAGGGCCGAATCAGCCCCAACATTTT. This sequence joins TRBV6-5 and TRBJ1-5; possible D gene TRBD1, 6 bases. CDR1 and CDR2 (germline): MNHEY, SVGAGI. The CDR3 has 15 amino acids.

To note about this clonotype: The junction departs from the called germline gene at one end, perhaps through a read error. The chain recombines TRBV20-1 with TRBJ1-1; TRBD1 is a possible D gene (5 bases). The CDR3 runs to 11 residues. Germline lookup yields CDR1 DFQATT and CDR2 SNEGSKA (reference sequence). The CDR3 region has the DNA TGCTGTGGAGAGTTGGACACTGAAGCTTTCTTC. It yields the protein CCGELDTEAFF.

About this clonotype itself: A much larger clone sits a single nucleotide away, making a read error possible. The chain joins TRBV12-3 or TRBV12-4 to TRBJ2-2, with D possibly being TRBD1 (5 bases). This CDR3 spans 13 amino acids. The CDR3 loop is CASARANIGELFF. For the CDR3, the DNA is TGTGCCAGCGCCAGGGCGAACATCGGGGAGCTGTTTTTT.

Note on this clonotype: The junction departs from the called germline gene at one end, perhaps through a read error. V and J are TRBV6-2 or TRBV6-3 and TRBJ2-7; no clear D gene. The CDR3 spans 12 residues. Germline V gene sequence: CDR1 MNHEY, CDR2 SVGEGT. CDR3 bases: TGTGCAAGCAGACACGACGGCTACGAGCAGTACTTC. Residues: CASRHDGYEQYF.

Turning to this clonotype: A much larger clone lies a single base off, so this may be a read error. This CDR3 fails to terminate in the conserved phenylalanine or tryptophan, so it likely reflects a read error. The chain recombines TRBV28 with TRBJ1-6; D might be TRBD1 (6 bases). Germline V gene lookup returns CDR1 MDHEN and CDR2 SYDVKM. This CDR3 has 17 amino acids. V was trimmed by 2 bases and J by 0 bases, leaving 11 bases between them. As DNA, the CDR3 is TGTGCCAGCAGTTTAGGAGGGGGTGGCTCCTATAATTCACCCCTCCACCTT. It specifies CASSLGGGGSYNSPLHL.

A note on this clonotype: This may come from a read error, since a much larger clone is one base off. The chain joins TRBV20-1 to TRBJ2-7; unclear D gene. The CDR3 loop spans 16 amino acids. Germline V lookup: CDR1 DFQATT, CDR2 SNEGSKA (reference sequence). V dropped 0 bases and J dropped 0 bases, with 15 bases sitting between them. CDR3 nucleotide sequence: TGCAGTGCTAGAGATCTCTCCTGGGTCTACTCCTACGAGCAGTACTTC. Translating gives CSARDLSWVYSYEQYF.

Worth noting for this clonotype: The junction departs from germline at one end; a sequencing error may be responsible. This CDR3 is CPSSEVRNKPQHF. The DNA of the CDR3 is TGTCCCAGCAGCGAAGTCAGGAACAAGCCCCAGCATTTT. The V gene is TRBV11-2, the J gene TRBJ1-5; D gene ambiguous. The CDR3 is made up of 13 amino acids. The germline V gene encodes CDR1 SGHAT and CDR2 FQNNGV.

In its sample, this clonotype was seen many times. The chain carries TRBV6-2 or TRBV6-3 and TRBJ2-6, with TRBD1 identical over 7 bases. Trimming took 6 bases from V and 2 from J; bases not matched to a gene: 7. Germline CDR1 is MNHEY and CDR2 is SVGEGT. The CDR3 length is 16 residues. CDR3: CASRTGRSPGANVLTF. DNA for the CDR3: TGTGCCAGCAGGACAGGGAGAAGCCCTGGGGCCAACGTCCTGACTTTC.

There are many counts of this clonotype. The chain employs TRBV5-6 and TRBJ2-7; TRBD2 matches 9 bases. The CDR3 sequence is 13 residues long. Germline lookup yields CDR1 SGHDT and CDR2 YYEEEE. The V segment lost 6 bases and the J segment 6 bases; nucleotides outside the gene matches: 7. CDR3: CASNLAGGSEQYF. DNA for the CDR3: TGTGCCAGCAACCTTGCGGGGGGGTCCGAGCAGTACTTC. The whole variable domain, remainder taken from reference TRBV5-6 and TRBJ2-7, is DAGVTQSPTHLIKTRGQQVTLRCSPKSGHDTVSWYQQALGQGPQFIFQYYEEEERQRGNFPDRFSGHQFPNYSSELNVNALLLGDSALYLCASNLAGGSEQYFGPGTRLTVT.

J is TRBJ2-1 and V is TRBV28; D ambiguous. Looked up from germline, CDR1 is MDHEN and CDR2 is SYDVKM. V gave up 7 bases and J gave up 0 bases, with 13 bases separating them. The CDR3 has 15 amino acids. The CDR3 is CASTVDLGSYNEQFF. CDR3 nucleotide sequence: TGTGCCAGCACCGTAGACCTGGGCTCCTACAATGAGCAGTTCTTC.

Concerning this clonotype itself: This may arise from a read error, as a much more abundant clone is one base away. For the CDR3, the DNA is TGTACCAGCAGTTTAACAGGGGGGGGTGGCTACACCTTC. Its protein product is CTSSLTGGGGYTF. The chain has TRBV12-3 or TRBV12-4 and TRBJ1-2; 8 nucleotides line up with TRBD1. The CDR3 spans 13 residues.

There are many counts of this clonotype. V is TRBV6-1 and J is TRBJ1-5; 7 bases align to TRBD1. In germline, CDR1 is MNHNS, CDR2 SASEGT. The V gene end was trimmed by 6 bases and the J gene end by 7 bases; junction bases not matched to a gene: 9. This CDR3 spans 14 amino acids. CDR3 region: CASRPTGTGQPQHF. Here the CDR3 DNA reads TGTGCCAGCAGGCCGACAGGGACGGGGCAGCCCCAGCATTTT.

This chain joins TRBV5-1 and TRBJ2-3, with 10 bases matching TRBD2. V trimming: 4 bases; J trimming: 1 base; junction bases outside the gene matches: 15. The CDR3 sequence is 19 residues long. Per germline, CDR1 SGHRS and CDR2 YFSETQ. CDR3 nucleotide sequence: TGCGCCAGCAGCCCCCGTCCGGGACTAGCGCTCCAGCGCACAGATACGCAGTATTTT. Protein: CASSPRPGLALQRTDTQYF.

This clonotype turned up a few times. V and J are TRBV29-1 and TRBJ1-1; D is unresolved. Deletions cut 4 bases from V and 10 bases from J, with 22 bases between. The germline gives CDR1 SQVTM, CDR2 ANQGSEA. This CDR3 has 14 amino acids. The CDR3 DNA reads TGCAGCGTTGTCTTTGGCAGAAGAGAGGAAGGAGCTTTCTTT. This translates into CSVVFGRREEGAFF.

This clonotype has a count of ten or more. This chain connects TRBV20-1 to TRBJ2-2; 10 positions agree with TRBD2. V trimming: 6 bases; J trimming: 2 bases; junction bases outside the gene matches: 6. The CDR3 extends over 15 amino acids. Germline-derived CDR1 and CDR2 are DFQATT and SNEGSKA (reference sequence). Here the CDR3 reads CSAKPSGSNTGELFF. The CDR3 bases are TGCAGTGCCAAACCTAGCGGGAGTAACACCGGGGAGCTGTTTTTT.

As concerns this clonotype: Relative to the germline gene, one junction end is altered; a read error may explain this. The chain's CDR3 is CVSSWETTGELLF. The CDR3 region has the DNA TGTGTCAGCAGCTGGGAGACAACCGGGGAGCTGTTATTT. The rearrangement joins TRBV11-2 to TRBJ2-2; a weak D match, TRBD2 (5 bases). The CDR3 loop spans 13 amino acids. Germline loops: CDR1 SGHAT, CDR2 FQNNGV.

This clonotype was picked up many times. The rearrangement uses TRBV20-1 and TRBJ1-2; D gene unclear. Germline CDR1 and CDR2: DFQATT and SNEGSKA (reference sequence). V was pared by 1 base and J by 4 bases, with 19 bases between. The length of the CDR3 is 16 residues. CDR3 DNA: TGCAGTGCTAGAGTGGACGGGTCTAAGGTCACCTATGGCTACACCTTC. Translation: CSARVDGSKVTYGYTF.

Here the CDR3 reads CASRVGSTYEQYF. The CDR3 coding sequence is TGTGCCAGCCGTGTTGGGAGTACTTACGAGCAGTACTTC. This chain connects TRBV12-3 or TRBV12-4 to TRBJ2-7; D possibly corresponds to TRBD2 (5 bases). With 8 bases removed from V and 4 bases from J, the gap between germline ends came to 15 bases. The CDR3 sequence is 13 residues long.